A single sample gave rise to the 8 T cell receptor beta chains below, sequenced in a study of cytomegalovirus exposure and HLA in healthy donors. The PCR had 60 Vbeta and 13 Jbeta primers. Clones were read by immunoSEQ multiplex PCR, and TCRdb kept only the in-frame ones, dropping some. The sample lists over 150,000 clones; 70% to 85% were seen once. Material: PBMCs. The receptors were gathered from a man aged 40-50 years in good health and CMV-seronegative.

The V gene is TRBV5-1, the J gene TRBJ1-1, with D perhaps matching TRBD1 (6 bases). CDR1 and CDR2 from the germline V gene are SGHRS and YFSETQ. Trimming removed 3 bases from V and 5 bases from J, with 20 bases in between. The CDR3 is made up of 16 amino acids. CDR3 sequence reads: CASSSPTGARGTEAFF. CDR3 coding DNA: TGCGCCAGCAGCTCCCCAACGGGGGCGCGGGGGACTGAAGCTTTCTTT.

This chain uses TRBV27 with TRBJ2-1; 8 nucleotides align to TRBD1. Trimming removed 4 bases from V and 2 bases from J; junction bases left unmatched: 7. This CDR3 is built from 16 residues. Germline V gene lookup returns CDR1 MNHEY and CDR2 SMNVEV (reference sequence). CDR3 in amino acids: CASSSADRGTYNEQFF. In DNA, the CDR3 is TGTGCCAGCAGTTCCGCAGACAGGGGAACCTACAATGAGCAGTTCTTC.

In DNA form, the CDR3 reads TGTGCCAGCAGCGTAGGTCTCGCGGGGGGGCGCTACAATGAGCAGTTCTTC. Translating it yields CASSVGLAGGRYNEQFF. The chain carries TRBV9 and TRBJ2-1; TRBD2 matches 9 bases. The germline V gene encodes CDR1 SGDLS and CDR2 YYNGEE. The CDR3 totals 17 residues. Trimming removed 0 bases from V and 3 bases from J; junction bases left unmatched: 7.

The chain recombines TRBV6-5 with TRBJ2-3; D ambiguous. CDR3 length: 11 residues. CDR1 MNHEY and CDR2 SVGAGI come from the germline V gene. The V end was cut by 6 bases, the J end by 7 bases, with 8 bases between. CDR3 amino acids: CASRSAHTQYF. CDR3 DNA: TGTGCCAGCAGAAGCGCCCATACGCAGTATTTT.

This chain connects TRBV9 to TRBJ2-5; TRBD2 might be the D (5 bases). The CDR3 covers 12 residues. Germline V gene lookup returns CDR1 SGDLS and CDR2 YYNGEE. Trimming removed 4 bases at V and 5 bases at J, with 9 bases between. Written as DNA, the CDR3 is TGTGCCAGCAGCTCCCGAGGGGAGACCCAGTACTTC. Protein sequence: CASSSRGETQYF.

This chain links TRBV29-1 with TRBJ1-1; 8 bases match TRBD1. The CDR3 covers 15 residues. CDR1 and CDR2 (germline): SQVTM, ANQGSEA. V lost 5 bases, J lost 2 bases, and 10 bases stayed unmatched. CDR3 nucleotide sequence: TGCAGCGTTCCCGCCCCAGGACAGGGAAACACTGAAGCTTTCTTT. It specifies CSVPAPGQGNTEAFF.

CDR3 sequence (DNA): TGTGCCAGCAGCTTGGGGCAGGGGGCGGGAAACACTGAAGCTTTCTTT. Amino acids: CASSLGQGAGNTEAFF. The chain joins TRBV5-5 to TRBJ1-1; 8 bases line up with TRBD1. The ends lost 0 bases at V and 2 bases at J; junction bases unmatched: 6. Germline-derived CDR1 and CDR2 are SGHKS and YYEKEE (reference sequence). This CDR3 spans 16 amino acids.

The chain is built from TRBV13 and TRBJ2-7; D gene unclear. The CDR3 sequence is 12 residues long. Germline CDR1 reads PRHDT; CDR2 reads FYEKMQ (reference sequence). V was shortened by 0 bases and J by 3 bases, with 3 bases between the two germline ends. The CDR3 region has the DNA TGTGCCAGCAGCTTAGGTTACTACGAGCAGTACTTC. This gives the protein CASSLGYYEQYF. Using reference TRBV13 and TRBJ2-7 for the parts outside the CDR3, the full variable domain is AAGVIQSPRHLIKEKRETATLKCYPIPRHDTVYWYQQGPGQDPQFLISFYEKMQSDKGSIPDRFSAQQFSDYHSELNMSSLELGDSALYFCASSLGYYEQYFGPGTRLTVT.